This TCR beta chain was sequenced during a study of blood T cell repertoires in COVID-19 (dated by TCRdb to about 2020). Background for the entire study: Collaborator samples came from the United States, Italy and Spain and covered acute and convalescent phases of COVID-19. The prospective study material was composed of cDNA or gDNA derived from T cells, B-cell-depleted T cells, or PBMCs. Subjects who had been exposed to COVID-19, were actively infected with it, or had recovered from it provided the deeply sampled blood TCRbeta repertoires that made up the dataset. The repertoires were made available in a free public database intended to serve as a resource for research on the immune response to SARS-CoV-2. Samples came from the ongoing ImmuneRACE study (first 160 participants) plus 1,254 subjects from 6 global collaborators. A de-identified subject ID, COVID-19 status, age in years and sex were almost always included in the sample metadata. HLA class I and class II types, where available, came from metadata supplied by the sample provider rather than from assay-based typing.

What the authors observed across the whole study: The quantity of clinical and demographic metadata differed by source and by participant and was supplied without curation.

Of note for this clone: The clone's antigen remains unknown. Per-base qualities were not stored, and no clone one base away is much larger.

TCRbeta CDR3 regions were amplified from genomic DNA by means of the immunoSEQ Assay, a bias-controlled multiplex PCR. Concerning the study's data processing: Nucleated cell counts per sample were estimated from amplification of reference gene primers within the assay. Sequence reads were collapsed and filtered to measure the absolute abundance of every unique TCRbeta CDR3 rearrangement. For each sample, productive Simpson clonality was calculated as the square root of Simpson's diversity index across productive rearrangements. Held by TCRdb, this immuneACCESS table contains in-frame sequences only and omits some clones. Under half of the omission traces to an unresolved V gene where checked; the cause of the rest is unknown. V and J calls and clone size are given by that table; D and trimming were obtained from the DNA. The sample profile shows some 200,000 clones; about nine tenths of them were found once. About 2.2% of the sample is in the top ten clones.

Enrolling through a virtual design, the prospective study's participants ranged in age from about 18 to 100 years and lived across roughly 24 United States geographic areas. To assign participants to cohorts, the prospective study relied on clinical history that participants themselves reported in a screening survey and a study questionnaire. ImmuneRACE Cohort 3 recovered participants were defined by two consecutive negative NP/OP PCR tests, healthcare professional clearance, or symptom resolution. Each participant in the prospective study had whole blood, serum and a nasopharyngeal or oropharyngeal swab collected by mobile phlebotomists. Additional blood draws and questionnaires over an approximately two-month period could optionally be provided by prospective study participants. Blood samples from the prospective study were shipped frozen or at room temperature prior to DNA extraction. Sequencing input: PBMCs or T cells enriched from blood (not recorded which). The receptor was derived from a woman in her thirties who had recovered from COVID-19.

The sequenced DNA: TGTGCCAGCAGCCGGGGGGGACTAGCCCTTCCCTACGAGCAGTACTTC. The resulting protein is CASSRGGLALPYEQYF. Rearrangement joined TRBV13 to TRBJ2-7; TRBD2 fits 9 bases in the junction. Taken from cysteine to phenylalanine, the CDR3 has 16 residues. Just the 48-base CDR3 DNA is kept, in frame starting at base 1. The germline V end is reduced by 5 bases and the J end by 2 bases; junction bases left unmatched: 10. CDR1 and CDR2, per the germline V gene (reference sequence), are PRHDT and FYEKMQ.